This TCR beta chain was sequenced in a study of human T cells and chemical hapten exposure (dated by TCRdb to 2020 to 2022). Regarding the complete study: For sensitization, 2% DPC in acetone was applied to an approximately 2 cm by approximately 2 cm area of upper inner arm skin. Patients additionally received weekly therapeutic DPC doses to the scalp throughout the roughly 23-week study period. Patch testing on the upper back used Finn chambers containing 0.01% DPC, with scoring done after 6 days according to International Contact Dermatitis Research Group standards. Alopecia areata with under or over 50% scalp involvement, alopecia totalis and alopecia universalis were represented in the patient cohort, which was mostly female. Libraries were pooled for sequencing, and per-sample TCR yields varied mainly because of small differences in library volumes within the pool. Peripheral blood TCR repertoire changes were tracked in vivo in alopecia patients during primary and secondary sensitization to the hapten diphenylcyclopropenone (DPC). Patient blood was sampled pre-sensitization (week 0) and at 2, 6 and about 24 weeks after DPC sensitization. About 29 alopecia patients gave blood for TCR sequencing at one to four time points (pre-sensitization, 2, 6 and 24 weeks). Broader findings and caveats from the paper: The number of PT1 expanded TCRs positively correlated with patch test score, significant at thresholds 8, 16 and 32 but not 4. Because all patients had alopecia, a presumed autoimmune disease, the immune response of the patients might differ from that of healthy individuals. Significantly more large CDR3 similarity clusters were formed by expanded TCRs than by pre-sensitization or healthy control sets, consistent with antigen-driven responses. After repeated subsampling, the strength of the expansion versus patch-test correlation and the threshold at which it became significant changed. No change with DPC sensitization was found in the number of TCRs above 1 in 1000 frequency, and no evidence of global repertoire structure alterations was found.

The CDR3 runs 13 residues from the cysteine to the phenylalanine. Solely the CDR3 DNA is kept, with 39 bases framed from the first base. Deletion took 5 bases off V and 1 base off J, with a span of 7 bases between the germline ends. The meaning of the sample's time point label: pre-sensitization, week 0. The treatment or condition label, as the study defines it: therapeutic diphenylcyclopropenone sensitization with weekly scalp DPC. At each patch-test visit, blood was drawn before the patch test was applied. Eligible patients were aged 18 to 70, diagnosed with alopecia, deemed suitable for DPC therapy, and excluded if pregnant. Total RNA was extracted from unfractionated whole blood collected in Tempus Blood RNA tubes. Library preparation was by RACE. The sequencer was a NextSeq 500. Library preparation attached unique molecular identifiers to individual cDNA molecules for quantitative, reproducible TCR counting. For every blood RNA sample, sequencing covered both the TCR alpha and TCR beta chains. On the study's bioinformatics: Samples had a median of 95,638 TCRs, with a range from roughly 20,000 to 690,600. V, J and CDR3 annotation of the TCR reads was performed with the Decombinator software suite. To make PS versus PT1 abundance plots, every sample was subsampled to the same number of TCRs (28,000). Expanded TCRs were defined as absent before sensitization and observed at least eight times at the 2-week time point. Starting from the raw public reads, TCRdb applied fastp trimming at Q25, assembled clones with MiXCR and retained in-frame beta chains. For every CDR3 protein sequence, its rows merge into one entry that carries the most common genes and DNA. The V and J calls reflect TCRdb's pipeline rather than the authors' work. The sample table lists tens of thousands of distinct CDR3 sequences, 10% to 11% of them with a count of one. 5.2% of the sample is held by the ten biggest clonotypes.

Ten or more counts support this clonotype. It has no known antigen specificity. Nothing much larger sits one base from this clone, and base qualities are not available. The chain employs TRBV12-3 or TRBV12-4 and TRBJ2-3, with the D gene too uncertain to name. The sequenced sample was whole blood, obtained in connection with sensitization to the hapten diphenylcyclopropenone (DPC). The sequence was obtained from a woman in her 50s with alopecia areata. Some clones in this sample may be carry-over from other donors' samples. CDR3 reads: CASSRTGTDTQYF. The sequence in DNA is TGTGCCAGCAGTCGCACAGGCACAGATACGCAGTATTTT.